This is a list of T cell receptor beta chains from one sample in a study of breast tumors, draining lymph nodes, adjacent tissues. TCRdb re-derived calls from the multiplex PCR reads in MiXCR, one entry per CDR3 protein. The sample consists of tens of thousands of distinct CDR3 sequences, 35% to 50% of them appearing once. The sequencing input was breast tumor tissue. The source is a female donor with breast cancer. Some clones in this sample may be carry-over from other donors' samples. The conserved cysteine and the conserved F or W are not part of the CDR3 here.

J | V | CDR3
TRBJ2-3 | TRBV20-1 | SAGPGLAGVISDTQY
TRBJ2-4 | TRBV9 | ASSSTGTVKNIQY
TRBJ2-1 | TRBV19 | ASSPLGGGTNEQF
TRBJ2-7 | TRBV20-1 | SARGDAGGYEQY
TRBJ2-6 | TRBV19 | ASSLGANVLT
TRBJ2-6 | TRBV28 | ASSSTRTGANVLT
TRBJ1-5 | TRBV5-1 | ASSLDGGWQPQH
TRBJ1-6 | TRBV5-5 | ASSLGPRGPDNSPLH
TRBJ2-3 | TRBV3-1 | ASSLGLGGSDTQY
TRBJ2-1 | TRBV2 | ASSEENEQF
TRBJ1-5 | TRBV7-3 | ASSPSQGRGEH
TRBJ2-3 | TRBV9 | ASSVGASGGSDTQY
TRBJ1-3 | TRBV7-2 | ASSAGGTAGNTIY
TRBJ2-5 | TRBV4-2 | ASSQGGTAQETQY
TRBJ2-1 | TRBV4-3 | ASSIKRAGNEQF
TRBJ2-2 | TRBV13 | ASSPTIAGDTGELF
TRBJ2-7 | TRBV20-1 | SASPSYHANNHDQY
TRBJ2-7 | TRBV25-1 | ASRPSGALYEQY